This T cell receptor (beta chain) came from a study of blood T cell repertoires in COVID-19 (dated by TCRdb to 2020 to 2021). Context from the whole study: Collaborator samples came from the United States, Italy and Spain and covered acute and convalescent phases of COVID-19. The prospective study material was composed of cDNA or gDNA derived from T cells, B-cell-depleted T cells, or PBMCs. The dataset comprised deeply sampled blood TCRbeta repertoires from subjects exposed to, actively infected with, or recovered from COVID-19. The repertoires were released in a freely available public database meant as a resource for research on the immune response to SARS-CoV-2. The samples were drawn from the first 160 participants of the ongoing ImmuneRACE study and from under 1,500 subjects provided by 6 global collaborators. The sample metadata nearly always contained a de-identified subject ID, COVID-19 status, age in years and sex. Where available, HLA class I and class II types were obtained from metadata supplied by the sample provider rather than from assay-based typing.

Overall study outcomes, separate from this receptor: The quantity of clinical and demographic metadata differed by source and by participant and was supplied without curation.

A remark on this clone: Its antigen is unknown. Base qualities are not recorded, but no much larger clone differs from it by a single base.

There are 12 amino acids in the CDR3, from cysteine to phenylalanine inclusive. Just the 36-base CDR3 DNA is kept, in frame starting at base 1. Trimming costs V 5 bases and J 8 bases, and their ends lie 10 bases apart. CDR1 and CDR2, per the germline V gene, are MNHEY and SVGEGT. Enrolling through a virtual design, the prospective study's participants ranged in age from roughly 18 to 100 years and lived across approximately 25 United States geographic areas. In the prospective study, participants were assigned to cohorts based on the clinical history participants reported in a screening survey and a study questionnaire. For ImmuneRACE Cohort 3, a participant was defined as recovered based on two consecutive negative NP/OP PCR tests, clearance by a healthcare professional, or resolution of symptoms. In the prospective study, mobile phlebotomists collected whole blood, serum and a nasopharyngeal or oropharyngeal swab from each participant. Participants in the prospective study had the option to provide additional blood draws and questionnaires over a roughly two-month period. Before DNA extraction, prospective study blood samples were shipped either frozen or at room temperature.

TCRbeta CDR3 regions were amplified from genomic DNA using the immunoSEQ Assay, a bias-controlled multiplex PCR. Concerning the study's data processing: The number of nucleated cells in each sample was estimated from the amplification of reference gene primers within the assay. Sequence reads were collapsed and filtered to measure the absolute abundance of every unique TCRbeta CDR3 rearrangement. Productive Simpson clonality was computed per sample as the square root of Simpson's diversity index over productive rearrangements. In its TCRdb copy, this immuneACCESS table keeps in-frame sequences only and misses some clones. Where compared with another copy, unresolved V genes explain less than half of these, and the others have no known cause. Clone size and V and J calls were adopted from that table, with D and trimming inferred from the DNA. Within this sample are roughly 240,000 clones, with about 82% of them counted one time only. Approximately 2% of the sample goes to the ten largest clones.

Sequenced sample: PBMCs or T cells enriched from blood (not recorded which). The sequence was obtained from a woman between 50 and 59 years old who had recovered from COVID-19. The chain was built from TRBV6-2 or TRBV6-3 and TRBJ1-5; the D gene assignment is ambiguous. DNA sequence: TGTGCCAGCAGTGAGCAGAGGGAGCCCCAGCATTTT. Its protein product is CASSEQREPQHF.